This T cell receptor beta chain was identified during a study of CD8 T cells in Susac syndrome. Germline values: CDR1 SNHLY, CDR2 FYNNEI. The CDR3 covers 12 residues. The V gene lost 8 bases and the J gene lost 3 bases, with 11 bases spanning the gap. Peripheral blood CD8+ and CD4+ T cells were profiled by TCR beta sequencing. About this clonotype: Its target is not known.

General study results and limits: The study's TCR sequencing and HLA analysis covered a relatively small number of individuals, and the study acknowledged this.

RNA totalling roughly 0.45 to 1 ug underwent reverse transcription with random hexamers. Multiplex PCR with immunoSEQ amplified the TCR beta CDR3 across 54 Vbeta and 13 Jbeta. MiXCR, run by TCRdb on the immunoSEQ multiplex PCR reads, gives a single entry per CDR3 protein. The sample carries 140,000 or so distinct CDR3 sequences, roughly 95% recorded once. The rearrangement joins TRBV2 to TRBJ2-7, with D uncertain. The receptor was derived from a human donor with Susac syndrome. Sequencing was performed on CD4+ T cells from PBMCs. The CDR3 loop reads CASEANYYEQYF. The DNA for the CDR3 is TGTGCCAGCGAGGCAAATTACTACGAGCAGTACTTC.